The 12 T cell receptor beta chains reported below all come from one sample, sequenced in a study of blood T cell repertoires in COVID-19. TCRdb's copy holds only in-frame clones and misses some; the assay was immunoSEQ multiplex PCR. The sample lists 37,000 or so clones, roughly 89% occurring once. Sequenced sample: peripheral blood. All receptors derive from a human donor in a cohort sampled during active COVID-19.

In this sample, this clone turned up once. The J gene is TRBJ1-1, the V gene TRBV30; no reliable D call. CDR3 length: 15 amino acids. Germline V gene lookup returns CDR1 GTSNPN and CDR2 SVGIG (reference sequence). V was trimmed by 0 bases and J by 0 bases, leaving 11 bases between them. CDR3 DNA sequence: TGTGCCTGGAGTGTTTCTCTAACCGTGAACACTGAAGCTTTCTTT. This translates into CAWSVSLTVNTEAFF. Drawing the rest from reference TRBV30 and TRBJ1-1, the complete variable domain is SQTIHQWPATLVQPVGSPLSLECTVEGTSNPNLYWYRQAAGRGLQLLFYSVGIGQISSEVPQNLSASRPQDRQFILSSKKLLLSDSGFYLCAWSVSLTVNTEAFFGQGTRLTVV.

This rearrangement joins TRBV23-1 to TRBJ2-1, with D possibly matching TRBD1 (6 bases). TRBV23-1 is assigned to the ORF class and has an uncertain function. With 6 bases removed from V and 4 bases from J, the gap between germline ends came to 22 bases. The length of the CDR3 is 17 residues. The CDR3 loop reads CASSPFRGAVQYNEQFF. CDR3 in DNA: TGCGCCAGCAGCCCCTTCAGGGGTGCGGTACAGTACAATGAGCAGTTCTTC.

Here the CDR3 DNA reads TGTGCCAGCAGCTTGCAGGGCGGAGACGAGCAGTACTTC. Translated, it gives CASSLQGGDEQYF. J is TRBJ2-7 and V is TRBV5-4; TRBD1 might be the D (5 bases). Per the germline V gene, CDR1 is SGHNT and CDR2 is YYREEE (reference sequence). The CDR3 spans 13 residues. V was trimmed by 1 base and J by 5 bases, leaving 10 bases between them.

The chain uses TRBV10-3 and TRBJ1-1; 8 bases line up with TRBD1. Losses at the gene ends were 3 bases for V and 1 base for J; bases not matched to a gene: 4. This CDR3 contains 15 residues. The germline V gene encodes CDR1 ENHRY and CDR2 SYGVKD. As DNA, the CDR3 is TGTGCCATCAGTGACCCGACAGGGGCGAACACTGAAGCTTTCTTT. Translation gives CAISDPTGANTEAFF.

Notes on this clone: One junction end disagrees with the germline gene, perhaps due to a read error. V is TRBV27 and J is TRBJ2-7; D is unclear. The germline gives CDR1 MNHEY, CDR2 SMNVEV (reference sequence). The CDR3 runs to 10 residues. The chain's CDR3 is CASGNYGQYF. CDR3 nucleotides: TGTGCCAGCGGAAACTACGGGCAGTACTTC.

V is TRBV19 and J is TRBJ2-7; a weak D match, TRBD1 (6 bases). V lost 11 bases to trimming and J lost 6 bases, with 17 bases between them. This CDR3 comprises 12 residues. Germline CDR1 and CDR2: LNHDA and SQIVND (reference sequence). DNA of the CDR3: TGTGCCGCACAGGGTGACGGGATCGAGCAGTACTTC. Its protein product is CAAQGDGIEQYF.

In the case of this clone: Within the sample, other DNA sequences also encode this same CDR3. This chain joins TRBV7-8 and TRBJ2-7; TRBD2 matches 11 bases. Germline V lookup: CDR1 SGHVS, CDR2 FQNEAQ. The V segment lost 5 bases and the J segment 3 bases; nucleotides outside the gene matches: 6. This CDR3 has 15 amino acids. CDR3 bases: TGTGCCAGCAGCACCACTAGCGGGAGTCTCTACGAGCAGTACTTC. Translation gives CASSTTSGSLYEQYF.

The chain links TRBV6-6 to TRBJ1-2; TRBD1 agrees at 7 bases. The germline V gene has CDR1 MNHNY and CDR2 SVGAGI (reference sequence). The CDR3 loop spans 14 amino acids. V gave up 4 bases and J gave up 7 bases; unmatched junction bases: 9. The CDR3 spells CASSSYRGLSGYTF. DNA of the CDR3: TGTGCCAGCAGTTCTTACAGGGGTCTTAGTGGCTACACCTTC.

The chain couples TRBV9 to TRBJ1-3, with 9 bases matching TRBD1. CDR3 length: 15 residues. CDR1 and CDR2 from the germline V gene are SGDLS and YYNGEE. V gave up 4 bases and J gave up 0 bases; unmatched junction bases: 2. The CDR3 is CASSLGQGSGNTIYF. The CDR3, as DNA: TGTGCCAGCAGCTTGGGACAGGGCTCTGGAAACACCATATATTTT.

This chain links TRBV10-2 with TRBJ2-5; TRBD2 matches at 16 bases. Trimming cost V 7 bases and J 2 bases; bases outside gene matches: 4. In germline, CDR1 is WSHSY, CDR2 SAAADI. The CDR3 is made up of 16 amino acids. This chain's CDR3 is CASKGLAGGRQETQYF. The CDR3 nucleotides read TGCGCCAGCAAGGGACTAGCGGGAGGGAGGCAAGAGACCCAGTACTTC.

V and J are TRBV11-2 and TRBJ2-3; D is possibly TRBD2 (6 bases). Germline V gene lookup returns CDR1 SGHAT and CDR2 FQNNGV. Trimming cost V 2 bases and J 4 bases, with 16 bases left between them. CDR3 size: 16 residues. In DNA form, the CDR3 reads TGTGCCAGCAGCTTAAATTGGGCCGGGGGACCAGATACGCAGTATTTT. As protein: CASSLNWAGGPDTQYF.

The chain recombines TRBV5-5 with TRBJ2-7; 9 positions match TRBD1. CDR3 size: 14 residues. Trimming cost V 3 bases and J 0 bases; bases outside gene matches: 1. Per the germline V gene, CDR1 is SGHKS and CDR2 is YYEKEE (reference sequence). The CDR3 bases are TGTGCCAGCAGCTCGACAGGGGGCTCCTACGAGCAGTACTTC. Its translation is CASSSTGGSYEQYF.